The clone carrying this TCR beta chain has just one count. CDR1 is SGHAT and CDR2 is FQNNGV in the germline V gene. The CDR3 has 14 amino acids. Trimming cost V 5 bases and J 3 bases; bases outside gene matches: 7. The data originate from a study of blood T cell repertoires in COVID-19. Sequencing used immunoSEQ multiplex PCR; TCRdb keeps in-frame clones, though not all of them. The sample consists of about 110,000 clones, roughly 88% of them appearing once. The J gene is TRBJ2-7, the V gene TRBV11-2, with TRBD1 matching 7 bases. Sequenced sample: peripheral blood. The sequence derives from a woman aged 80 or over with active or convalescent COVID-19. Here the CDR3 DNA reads TGTGCCAGCAGCCCCTTGGCAGGGGGCTACGAGCAGTACTTC. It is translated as CASSPLAGGYEQYF.